Described below is a single T cell receptor beta chain sequence and its context. Trimming removed 1 base at V and 6 bases at J, with 7 bases between. The CDR3 length is 12 residues. Germline V gene data show CDR1 as SGHRS and CDR2 as YFSETQ. These data belong to a study of blood T cell repertoires in COVID-19. Method: immunoSEQ multiplex PCR; TCRdb's copy keeps in-frame clones and lacks some. Of roughly 160,000 clones listed, roughly 81% are singletons. This chain uses TRBV5-1 with TRBJ1-2; tentative D call: TRBD1 (5 bases). The sample taken for sequencing was peripheral blood. This clonotype originated in a man aged 35 to 55 with acute or convalescent COVID-19. The CDR3 reads CASSLRGDGYTF. The CDR3 region has the DNA TGCGCCAGCAGCTTGCGGGGGGATGGCTACACCTTC.